This T cell receptor (beta chain) came from a study of cytomegalovirus exposure and HLA in healthy donors. As regards this clone: Its antigen is undetermined.

Primers included in the PCR were 60 Vbeta and 13 Jbeta primers. Produced via immunoSEQ multiplex PCR; TCRdb's table is partial and in-frame only. This table has around 150,000 clones, roughly 88% appearing once. Overall study results and limits: Serostatus for CMV was the only available immune exposure information. Among the sequence variants, a highly shared cluster was likely an artifact of sequencing. Apparent HLA restriction characterized most CMV-associated TCR beta chains in a later analysis.

Looked up from germline, CDR1 is SGHRS and CDR2 is YFSETQ. V gave up 7 bases and J gave up 7 bases; unmatched junction bases: 19. CDR3 length: 16 residues. At sampling all donors were nominally healthy, likely with unrecorded immune exposures. The TCR comes from a woman aged 40 to 50 in good health and CMV-seronegative. The rearrangement joins TRBV5-1 to TRBJ1-2; 7 bases align to TRBD1. The specimen sequenced was PBMCs. CDR3 in DNA: TGCGCCAGCTCCTTTCTACCAGTGACAGGGAGGAGTGGCTACACCTTC. It specifies CASSFLPVTGRSGYTF.